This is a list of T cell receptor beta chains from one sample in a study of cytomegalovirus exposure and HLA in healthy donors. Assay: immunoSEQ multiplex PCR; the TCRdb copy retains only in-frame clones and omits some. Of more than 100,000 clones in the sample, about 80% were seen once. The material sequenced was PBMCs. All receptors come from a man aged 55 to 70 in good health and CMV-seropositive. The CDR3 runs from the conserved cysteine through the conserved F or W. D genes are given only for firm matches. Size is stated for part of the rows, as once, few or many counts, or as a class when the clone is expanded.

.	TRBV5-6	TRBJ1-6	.	TGTGCCAGCAGCTTAAGGAGCTCCTATAATTCACCCCTCCACTTT	CASSLRSSYNSPLHF
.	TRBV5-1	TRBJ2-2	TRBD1	TGCGCCAGCAGAGGACAGGGGGACACCGGGGAGCTGTTTTTT	CASRGQGDTGELFF
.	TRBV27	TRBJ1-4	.	TGTGCCAGCAGTTTATTGGGGGCGACTAATGAAAAACTGTTTTTT	CASSLLGATNEKLFF
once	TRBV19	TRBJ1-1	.	TGTGCCAGTAGCACGCAGAGCGAAAGCACTGAAGCTTTCTTT	CASSTQSESTEAFF
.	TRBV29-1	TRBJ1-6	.	TGCAGCGTTGGATCAGAAGTAAATTCACCCCTCCACTTT	CSVGSEVNSPLHF
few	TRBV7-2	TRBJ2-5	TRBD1	TGTGCCAGCAGCTCCCGCGACGGACAGGAAGAGACCCAGTACTTC	CASSSRDGQEETQYF
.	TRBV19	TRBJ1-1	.	TGTGCCAGTAGTAGACCCTCGACAGGGAACACTGAAGCTTTCTTT	CASSRPSTGNTEAFF
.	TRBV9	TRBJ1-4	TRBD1	TGTGCCAGCAACAAGACAGGGGGCGGGAGAACTAATGAAAAACTGTTTTTT	CASNKTGGGRTNEKLFF
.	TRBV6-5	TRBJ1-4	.	TGTGCCAGCACCCCCGACTATGGTAATGAAAAACTGTTTTTT	CASTPDYGNEKLFF
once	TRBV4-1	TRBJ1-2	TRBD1	TGCGCCAGCAGCCATCTAGGACAGGGGATGAGGGGCGGCTACACCTTC	CASSHLGQGMRGGYTF
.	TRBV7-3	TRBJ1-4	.	TGTGCCAGCAGCTTATATCCCCCCCGGCGGAATAGCGCAACTAATGAAAAACTGTTTTTT	CASSLYPPRRNSATNEKLFF
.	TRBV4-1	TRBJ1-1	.	TGCGCCAGCAGCCAAGAGGACGGGTGGGGGCGAACCCTGAACACTGAAGCTTTCTTT	CASSQEDGWGRTLNTEAFF
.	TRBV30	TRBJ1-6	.	TGTGCCTGGAGACCTTCAATCAGGGCTGAGACTTATAATTCACCCCTCCACTTT	CAWRPSIRAETYNSPLHF
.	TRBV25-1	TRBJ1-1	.	TGTGCCAGCAGCCCCGGACAGTTGATGAACACTGAAGCTTTCTTT	CASSPGQLMNTEAFF
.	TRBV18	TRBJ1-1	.	TGTGCCAGCTCCCTGGGACAGAACACTGAAGCTTTCTTT	CASSLGQNTEAFF
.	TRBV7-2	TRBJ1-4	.	TGTGCCAGCAGCTTATCCTTAACTAATGAAAAACTGTTTTTT	CASSLSLTNEKLFF
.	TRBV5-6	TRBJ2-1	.	TGTGCCAGCAGCTTGGGCCAAGGACACGCGCAGTTCTTC	CASSLGQGHAQFF
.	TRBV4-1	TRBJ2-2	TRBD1	TGCGCCAGCAGCCCCCGGACAGGGACGAACACCGGGGAGCTGTTTTTT	CASSPRTGTNTGELFF
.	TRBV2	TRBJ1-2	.	TGTGCCAGCAGTATACAGGGTGGGGACTATGGCTACACCTTC	CASSIQGGDYGYTF
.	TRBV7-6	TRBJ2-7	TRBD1	TGTGCCAGCAGCCGGACGACAGGGAGCTCCTACGAGCAGTACTTC	CASSRTTGSSYEQYF
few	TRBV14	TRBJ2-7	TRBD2	TGTGCCAGCAGCCAAGAGTGGTTAGCGGGGTTTTACGAGCAGTACTTC	CASSQEWLAGFYEQYF